Listed below are T cell receptor beta chains from one sample, sequenced in a study of beta chain features in type 1 diabetes. Clones were sequenced by immunoSEQ multiplex PCR, and TCRdb holds only the in-frame ones, with some missing. This table holds 300,000 to 350,000 clones, approximately 15% found once. Sequencing input: central memory CD4+ T cells from blood. All receptors come from a man younger than 40 in good health. The CDR3 runs from the conserved cysteine through the conserved F or W. A D gene is named only where the DNA matches it firmly. Size is stated for part of the rows, as once, few or many counts, or as a class when the clone is expanded.

CDR3aa: CSVLPRGTGELFF
CDR3nt: TGCAGCGTTCTCCCCCGGGGCACCGGGGAGCTGTTTTTT
v_gene: TRBV29-1
d_gene: NA
j_gene: TRBJ2-2
abundance: few

CDR3aa: CASSIGPGGGQETQYF
CDR3nt: TGTGCCAGTAGTATAGGGCCGGGAGGGGGACAAGAGACCCAGTACTTC
v_gene: TRBV19
d_gene: TRBD2
j_gene: TRBJ2-5
abundance: many

CDR3aa: CASGRDRGPEKLFF
CDR3nt: TGTGCCAGCGGCCGGGACAGGGGGCCCGAAAAACTGTTTTTT
v_gene: TRBV2
d_gene: TRBD1
j_gene: TRBJ1-4
abundance: NA

CDR3aa: CASSLTGTGRYEQYF
CDR3nt: TGTGCCAGCAGCCTGACCGGGACAGGAAGATACGAGCAGTACTTC
v_gene: TRBV27
d_gene: TRBD1
j_gene: TRBJ2-7
abundance: NA

CDR3aa: CASSPAFGNEQFF
CDR3nt: TGTGCCAGCAGCCCAGCTTTCGGCAATGAGCAGTTCTTC
v_gene: TRBV7-8
d_gene: NA
j_gene: TRBJ2-1
abundance: NA

CDR3aa: CASSVGQGGYGYTF
CDR3nt: TGTGCCAGCAGCGTAGGACAGGGTGGCTATGGCTACACCTTC
v_gene: TRBV9
d_gene: TRBD1
j_gene: TRBJ1-2
abundance: NA

CDR3aa: CASSLEAATGELFF
CDR3nt: TGTGCCAGCAGCTTAGAGGCGGCGACCGGGGAGCTGTTTTTT
v_gene: TRBV7-2
d_gene: NA
j_gene: TRBJ2-2
abundance: many

CDR3aa: CASSLGAGTQETQYF
CDR3nt: TGTGCCAGCAGCTTAGGAGCCGGGACCCAAGAGACCCAGTACTTC
v_gene: TRBV7-6
d_gene: NA
j_gene: TRBJ2-5
abundance: few

CDR3aa: CASSFGQGHEKLFF
CDR3nt: TGTGCCAGCAGCTTTGGGCAGGGGCATGAAAAACTGTTTTTT
v_gene: TRBV11-3
d_gene: NA
j_gene: TRBJ1-4
abundance: few

CDR3aa: CTGQDQETQYF
CDR3nt: TGCACTGGACAGGACCAAGAGACCCAGTACTTC
v_gene: TRBV20-1
d_gene: TRBD1
j_gene: TRBJ2-5
abundance: many

CDR3aa: CASSPRGGNPQHF
CDR3nt: TGTGCCAGCAGCCCAAGGGGTGGGAATCCCCAGCATTTT
v_gene: TRBV13
d_gene: NA
j_gene: TRBJ1-5
abundance: NA

CDR3aa: CASSFGLAGGADTQYF
CDR3nt: TGTGCCAGCAGCTTCGGACTAGCGGGAGGGGCAGATACGCAGTATTTT
v_gene: TRBV7-2
d_gene: TRBD2
j_gene: TRBJ2-3
abundance: many

CDR3aa: CASSLIGGGRSAGANVLTF
CDR3nt: TGTGCCAGCAGCTTAATTGGTGGCGGGAGGAGTGCTGGGGCCAACGTCCTGACTTTC
v_gene: TRBV7-9
d_gene: TRBD2
j_gene: TRBJ2-6
abundance: many

CDR3aa: CASSPLPVGGKNTEAFF
CDR3nt: TGTGCCAGCTCACCTCTTCCCGTGGGGGGGAAGAACACTGAAGCTTTCTTT
v_gene: TRBV18
d_gene: NA
j_gene: TRBJ1-1
abundance: many

CDR3aa: CASRRQGYSGELFF
CDR3nt: TGTGCCAGCAGGCGGCAGGGTTACTCCGGGGAGCTGTTTTTT
v_gene: TRBV27
d_gene: NA
j_gene: TRBJ2-2
abundance: NA

CDR3aa: CASSVGARGSYEQYF
CDR3nt: TGTGCCAGCAGCGTGGGGGCACGCGGCTCCTACGAGCAGTACTTC
v_gene: TRBV9
d_gene: NA
j_gene: TRBJ2-7
abundance: few

CDR3aa: CATTGSYGYTF
CDR3nt: TGTGCCACCACGGGCAGCTATGGCTACACCTTC
v_gene: TRBV7-9
d_gene: NA
j_gene: TRBJ1-2
abundance: NA

CDR3aa: CASSLLAGGTYEQYF
CDR3nt: TGCGCCAGCAGCCTACTAGCGGGGGGCACTTACGAGCAGTACTTC
v_gene: TRBV4-1
d_gene: TRBD2
j_gene: TRBJ2-7
abundance: NA

CDR3aa: CSARDPPTTFF
CDR3nt: TGCAGTGCTAGAGATCCTCCGACAACTTTCTTT
v_gene: TRBV20-1
d_gene: NA
j_gene: TRBJ1-1
abundance: few

CDR3aa: CASSSTGPWETQYF
CDR3nt: TGTGCCAGTAGTTCGACCGGGCCCTGGGAGACCCAGTACTTC
v_gene: TRBV19
d_gene: NA
j_gene: TRBJ2-5
abundance: few

CDR3aa: CASSFGTGNTGELFF
CDR3nt: TGTGCCAGCAGCTTCGGGACGGGTAACACCGGGGAGCTGTTTTTT
v_gene: TRBV11-2
d_gene: NA
j_gene: TRBJ2-2
abundance: few

CDR3aa: CASSDVYGYTF
CDR3nt: TGTGCCAGCAGTGACGTCTATGGCTACACCTTC
v_gene: TRBV25-1
d_gene: NA
j_gene: TRBJ1-2
abundance: few

CDR3aa: CASSDTAANYGYTF
CDR3nt: TGTGCCAGCAGTGATACGGCAGCTAACTATGGCTACACCTTC
v_gene: TRBV2
d_gene: NA
j_gene: TRBJ1-2
abundance: few

CDR3aa: CASSLGVGQNNSPLHF
CDR3nt: TGTGCCAGCAGCTTAGGGGTAGGACAGAATAATTCACCCCTCCACTTT
v_gene: TRBV7-8
d_gene: NA
j_gene: TRBJ1-6
abundance: few

CDR3aa: CASSQELQGPYGYTF
CDR3nt: TGCGCCAGCAGCCAAGAGTTACAAGGCCCCTATGGCTACACCTTC
v_gene: TRBV4-3
d_gene: NA
j_gene: TRBJ1-2
abundance: few

CDR3aa: CASSRGAISYGYTF
CDR3nt: TGTGCCAGCAGTCGGGGGGCAATTTCCTATGGCTACACCTTC
v_gene: TRBV27
d_gene: NA
j_gene: TRBJ1-2
abundance: few

CDR3aa: CASSAIPATSQGYTF
CDR3nt: TGTGCCAGTAGTGCCATCCCGGCCACCAGTCAGGGCTACACCTTC
v_gene: TRBV19
d_gene: NA
j_gene: TRBJ1-2
abundance: NA

CDR3aa: CASAGAREQFF
CDR3nt: TGTGCCAGTGCGGGGGCTCGGGAGCAGTTCTTC
v_gene: TRBV11-1
d_gene: NA
j_gene: TRBJ2-1
abundance: NA

CDR3aa: CASSLPLAGQETQYF
CDR3nt: TGTGCCAGCAGCTTACCACTAGCGGGCCAAGAGACCCAGTACTTC
v_gene: TRBV7-2
d_gene: TRBD2
j_gene: TRBJ2-5
abundance: NA

CDR3aa: CASSHLQGARETQYF
CDR3nt: TGCGCCAGCAGCCACTTACAGGGGGCGCGGGAGACCCAGTACTTC
v_gene: TRBV4-1
d_gene: TRBD1
j_gene: TRBJ2-5
abundance: few

CDR3aa: CASSLVGHGDTEAFF
CDR3nt: TGTGCCAGCAGCTTGGTGGGTCATGGCGACACTGAAGCTTTCTTT
v_gene: TRBV5-6
d_gene: NA
j_gene: TRBJ1-1
abundance: many

CDR3aa: CASSTPRTVQETQYF
CDR3nt: TGTGCCAGCAGCACGCCTCGGACAGTTCAAGAGACCCAGTACTTC
v_gene: TRBV5-6
d_gene: NA
j_gene: TRBJ2-5
abundance: NA

CDR3aa: CASSPMGGIKTGELFF
CDR3nt: TGTGCCAGCAGTCCAATGGGGGGAATTAAGACCGGGGAGCTGTTTTTT
v_gene: TRBV28
d_gene: NA
j_gene: TRBJ2-2
abundance: many

CDR3aa: CASSPDRGRDYGYTF
CDR3nt: TGTGCCAGCAGCCCCGACAGGGGGCGAGACTATGGCTACACCTTC
v_gene: TRBV5-6
d_gene: TRBD1
j_gene: TRBJ1-2
abundance: NA

CDR3aa: CASSLDRANEKLFF
CDR3nt: TGTGCCAGCAGCTTAGACAGGGCTAATGAAAAACTGTTTTTT
v_gene: TRBV7-2
d_gene: NA
j_gene: TRBJ1-4
abundance: once

CDR3aa: CASSDGQGGTDTQYF
CDR3nt: TGTGCCAGCTCAGATGGACAGGGGGGCACAGATACGCAGTATTTT
v_gene: TRBV18
d_gene: TRBD1
j_gene: TRBJ2-3
abundance: few

CDR3aa: CASSLSTQPQHF
CDR3nt: TGTGCCAGCAGCTTGTCTACTCAGCCCCAGCATTTT
v_gene: TRBV5-8
d_gene: NA
j_gene: TRBJ1-5
abundance: few

CDR3aa: CASSSGTSDADTQYF
CDR3nt: TGTGCCAGCAGTTCCGGGACTAGCGATGCAGATACGCAGTATTTT
v_gene: TRBV6-5
d_gene: TRBD2
j_gene: TRBJ2-3
abundance: NA

CDR3aa: CASSKGLAGNTIYF
CDR3nt: TGTGCCAGCAGCAAGGGATTAGCGGGAAACACCATATATTTT
v_gene: TRBV28
d_gene: NA
j_gene: TRBJ1-3
abundance: NA

CDR3aa: CASSQDLGQGRRGYGYTF
CDR3nt: TGCGCCAGCAGCCAAGATTTGGGACAGGGAAGGCGCGGCTATGGCTACACCTTC
v_gene: TRBV4-3
d_gene: TRBD1
j_gene: TRBJ1-2
abundance: NA

CDR3aa: CASRSVNQPQHF
CDR3nt: TGTGCCAGCCGATCGGTCAATCAGCCCCAGCATTTT
v_gene: TRBV6-1
d_gene: NA
j_gene: TRBJ1-5
abundance: NA